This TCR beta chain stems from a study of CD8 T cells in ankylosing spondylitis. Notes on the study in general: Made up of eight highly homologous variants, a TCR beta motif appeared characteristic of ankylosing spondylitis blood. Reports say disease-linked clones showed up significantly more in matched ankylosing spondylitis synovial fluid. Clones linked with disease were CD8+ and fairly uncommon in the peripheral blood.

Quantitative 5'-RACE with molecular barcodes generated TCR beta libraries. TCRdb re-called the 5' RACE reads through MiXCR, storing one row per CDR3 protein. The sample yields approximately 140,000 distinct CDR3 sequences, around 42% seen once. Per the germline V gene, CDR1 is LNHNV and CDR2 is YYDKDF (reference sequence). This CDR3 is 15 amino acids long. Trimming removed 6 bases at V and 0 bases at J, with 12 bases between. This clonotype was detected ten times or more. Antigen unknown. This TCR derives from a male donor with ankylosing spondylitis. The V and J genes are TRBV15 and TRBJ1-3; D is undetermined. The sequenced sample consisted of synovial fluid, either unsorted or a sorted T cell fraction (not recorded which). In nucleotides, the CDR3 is TGTGCCACCAGAGCGTCCCTTTTCTCTGGAAACACCATATATTTT. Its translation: CATRASLFSGNTIYF.